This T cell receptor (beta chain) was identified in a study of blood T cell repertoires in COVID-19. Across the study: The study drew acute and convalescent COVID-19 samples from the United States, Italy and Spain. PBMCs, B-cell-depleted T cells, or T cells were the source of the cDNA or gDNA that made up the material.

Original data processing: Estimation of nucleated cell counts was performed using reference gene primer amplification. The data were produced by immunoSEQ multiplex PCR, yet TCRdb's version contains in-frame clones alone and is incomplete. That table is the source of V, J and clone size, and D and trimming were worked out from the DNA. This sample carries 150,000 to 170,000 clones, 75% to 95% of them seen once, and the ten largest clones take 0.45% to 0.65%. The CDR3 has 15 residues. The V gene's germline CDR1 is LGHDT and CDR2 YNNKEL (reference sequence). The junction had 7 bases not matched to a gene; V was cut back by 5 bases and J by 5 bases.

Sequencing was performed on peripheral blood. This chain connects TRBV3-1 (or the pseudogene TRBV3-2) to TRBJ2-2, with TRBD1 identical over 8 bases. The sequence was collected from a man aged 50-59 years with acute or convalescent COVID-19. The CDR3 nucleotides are TGTGCCAGCAGCGGACGGACAGGGAAGACCGGGGAGCTGTTTTTT. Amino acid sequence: CASSGRTGKTGELFF.